This T cell receptor (beta chain) was recorded in a study of radiotherapy plus CTLA-4 blockade in lung cancer (dated by TCRdb to 2016 to 2019). For context, the study as a whole: Among the enrolled patients, 18% had an objective response, and less than 40% reached disease control. On the study overall, not on this receptor specifically: After treatment with radiotherapy and ipilimumab, TCR clones that came from tumors expanded in the peripheral blood. Early dynamic changes in blood T cell clones, together with increased serum interferon-beta after radiation, were reported as the strongest predictors of response.

CDR3 length: 16 amino acids, cysteine to phenylalanine. Only the CDR3 part of the read is kept: 48 bases, read in frame from the first base. CDR1 and CDR2, per the germline V gene (reference sequence), are SSHAT and FNYEAQ. Concerning this clone: No cognate antigen has been identified for it. The junction departs from germline at one end; a sequencing error may be responsible.

Library method: the immunoSEQ multiplex PCR assay. Not all clones reach the TCRdb copy of this immuneACCESS table, which keeps in-frame sequences only. Checked studies attribute under half of the gap to unresolved V genes and leave the rest unexplained. The sample table shows about 57,000 clones, and more than 60% are seen once. Of the sample, around a sixth is held by the ten largest clones. In this study, focal radiation therapy paired with CTLA-4 blockade (ipilimumab) was tested in patients who had chemo-refractory metastatic non-small-cell lung cancer. The V and J segments used are TRBV7-7 and TRBJ2-5; the junction holds 12 bases that match TRBD1. The clonotype was recovered from a human donor with non-small cell lung cancer who had a complete response to radiotherapy plus ipilimumab. Sequences were derived from peripheral blood, sampled from a patient treated with radiotherapy plus ipilimumab. The DNA sequence is TGTGCTAGCAGCTTATCCGGGACAGGGGGCGTGGAGACCCAGTACTTC. Its amino acids are CASSLSGTGGVETQYF.